Below, 24 T cell receptor beta chains from the same sample are listed, as sequenced in a study of radiation and T cells in renal cell carcinoma. The sample's time point: blood 4 weeks post-SBRT, at nephrectomy. Treatment noted: 15 Gy SBRT to primary tumor, nephrectomy 4 weeks later. Here immunoSEQ multiplex PCR was the method, and the copy in TCRdb shows in-frame clones only, minus some. This table has under 100,000 clones, around 83% appearing once. Sequencing used blood, obtained from a patient whose treatment included radiotherapy and nephrectomy. The receptors originated from a man in his sixties with renal cell carcinoma.

The rearrangement joins TRBV7-8 to TRBJ2-5, with D tentatively TRBD2 (6 bases). CDR1 is SGHVS and CDR2 is FQNEAQ in the germline V gene. V shed 8 bases and J shed 4 bases, with 17 bases lying between them. The CDR3 spans 14 residues. CDR3 sequence (DNA): TGTGCCAGCTTTCCAGGGAGGTATGGAGAGACCCAGTACTTC. It encodes CASFPGRYGETQYF.

This clone came up once. The chain employs TRBV2 and TRBJ2-7; the D gene is possibly TRBD1 (5 bases). This CDR3 comprises 12 residues. Trimming removed 8 bases at V and 0 bases at J, with 8 bases between. CDR1 SNHLY and CDR2 FYNNEI come from the germline V gene. CDR3 protein: CASWTNSYEQYF. The CDR3 DNA reads as TGTGCCAGCTGGACAAACTCCTACGAGCAGTACTTC.

J is TRBJ1-2 and V is TRBV6-6; D is uncertain. Germline CDR1 is MNHNY and CDR2 is SVGAGI (reference sequence). The ends were cut back, 0 bases at V and 12 bases at J, with 23 bases in the middle. The CDR3 totals 16 residues. CDR3 residues: CASSYSGRLTTPENTF. In DNA, the CDR3 is TGTGCCAGCAGTTACTCGGGCAGACTAACTACCCCGGAGAACACCTTC.

The CDR3 region has the DNA TGTGCCAGCAGCCCACGAGCCGCCACAGATACGCAGTATTTT. This translates into CASSPRAATDTQYF. V usage is TRBV7-3 and J usage is TRBJ2-3; D is unresolved. The CDR3 covers 14 residues. Trimming removed 5 bases at V and 2 bases at J, with 11 bases between. From germline, CDR1 is SGHTA and CDR2 FQGTGA.

This chain connects TRBV7-2 to TRBJ2-4; D remains unclear. V shed 3 bases and J shed 10 bases, with 16 bases lying between them. CDR1 is SGHTA and CDR2 is FQGNSA in the germline V gene. This CDR3 contains 14 residues. CDR3 protein: CASSFPAAATIQYF. CDR3 DNA: TGTGCCAGCAGCTTTCCCGCCGCAGCAACAATTCAGTACTTC.

The rearrangement uses TRBV7-9 and TRBJ2-7; D gene unclear. V lost 1 base, J lost 2 bases, and 12 bases lay in between. This CDR3 region has 15 residues. Germline assignment: CDR1 SEHNR and CDR2 FQNEAQ (reference sequence). CDR3 in DNA: TGTGCCAGCAGCTTAGATGCAGAGGCTCCCTACGAGCAGTACTTC. This gives the protein CASSLDAEAPYEQYF.

The chain recombines TRBV7-9 with TRBJ1-3; D remains ambiguous. V was pared by 2 bases and J by 0 bases, with 14 bases between. The CDR3 is 17 amino acids. The germline CDR1 and CDR2 sequences are SEHNR and FQNEAQ (reference sequence). The CDR3 loop reads CASSLPLSRRSGNTIYF. CDR3 sequence (DNA): TGTGCCAGCAGCTTACCCCTCTCAAGACGCTCTGGAAACACCATATATTTT.

The V call is TRBV6-1, the J call TRBJ2-6; the D is unclear. CDR3 length: 14 amino acids. CDR1 and CDR2 (germline): MNHNS, SASEGT. V was cut by 8 bases and J by 0 bases, with 8 bases left in between. The CDR3: CASVRSSGANVLTF. For the CDR3, the DNA is TGTGCCAGCGTGAGGAGCTCTGGGGCCAACGTCCTGACTTTC.

This rearrangement joins TRBV7-9 to TRBJ2-7; TRBD1 matches 7 bases. The junction had 8 bases not matched to a gene; V was cut back by 4 bases and J by 2 bases. The CDR3 totals 15 residues. CDR1 is SEHNR and CDR2 is FQNEAQ in the germline V gene (reference sequence). CDR3: CASSSRVTGTYEQYF. The CDR3 DNA is TGTGCCAGCAGCTCCCGCGTGACAGGGACCTACGAGCAGTACTTC.

The chain joins TRBV6-1 to TRBJ2-5; 8 nucleotides align to TRBD1. Germline V gene sequence: CDR1 MNHNS, CDR2 SASEGT. V lost 6 bases and J lost 5; bases outside the gene matches: 8. The CDR3 loop spans 14 amino acids. CDR3 sequence reads: CASSRRQGQETQYF. CDR3 sequence (DNA): TGTGCCAGCAGCCGCCGACAGGGGCAGGAGACCCAGTACTTC.

This clone was counted only a few times. The chain links TRBV5-6 to TRBJ2-7; weak D call: TRBD1 (5 bases). CDR3 length: 13 amino acids. V dropped 0 bases and J dropped 3 bases, with 7 bases sitting between them. Germline-derived CDR1 and CDR2 are SGHDT and YYEEEE. This chain's CDR3 is CASSLAQGYEQYF. The CDR3 DNA follows: TGTGCCAGCAGCTTGGCCCAGGGCTACGAGCAGTACTTC.

The rearrangement uses TRBV4-2 and TRBJ2-1; no clear D. Trimming removed 4 bases at V and 4 bases at J, with 8 bases between. Germline V gives CDR1 LGHNA, CDR2 YNFKEQ. The CDR3 extends over 13 amino acids. CDR3 sequence: CASSPTGYNEQFF. CDR3 bases: TGTGCCAGCAGCCCGACCGGTTACAATGAGCAGTTCTTC.

The V and J genes are TRBV5-4 and TRBJ2-7; 7 positions match TRBD1. This CDR3 contains 14 residues. The germline V gene encodes CDR1 SGHNT and CDR2 YYREEE (reference sequence). J was trimmed by 6 bases and V by 2 bases; bases with no gene match: 8. The chain's CDR3 is CASSFDRAVTEQYF. As DNA, the CDR3 is TGTGCCAGCAGCTTCGACAGGGCAGTAACCGAGCAGTACTTC. The full variable domain, rest sourced from reference TRBV5-4 and TRBJ2-7, is ETGVTQSPTHLIKTRGQQVTLRCSSQSGHNTVSWYQQALGQGPQFIFQYYREEENGRGNFPPRFSGLQFPNYSSELNVNALELDDSALYLCASSFDRAVTEQYFGPGTRLTVT.

CDR3 in amino acids: CASSYGGVSNQPQHF. The CDR3 DNA reads as TGTGCCAGCAGTTACGGGGGCGTGAGCAATCAGCCCCAGCATTTT. V usage is TRBV6-5 and J usage is TRBJ1-5; maybe TRBD1 (6 bases). The CDR3 loop spans 15 amino acids. V was shortened by 2 bases and J by 1 base, with 9 bases between the two germline ends. Germline assignment: CDR1 MNHEY and CDR2 SVGAGI.

This sequence joins TRBV5-4 and TRBJ2-7; 8 bases map to TRBD1. Germline trimming cut 2 bases from V and 3 bases from J; bases unmatched to any gene: 4. The CDR3 totals 14 residues. From germline, CDR1 is SGHNT and CDR2 YYREEE (reference sequence). The CDR3 loop reads CASSFRTGNYEQYF. Written as DNA, the CDR3 is TGTGCCAGCAGCTTCCGGACAGGGAACTACGAGCAGTACTTC.

The V and J genes are TRBV5-8 and TRBJ2-7; no reliable D call. The CDR3 extends over 13 amino acids. V was pared by 2 bases and J by 2 bases, with 8 bases between. Germline lookup yields CDR1 SGHTS and CDR2 YDEGEE. This CDR3 reads CASSFHTTYEQYF. CDR3 bases: TGTGCCAGCAGCTTTCACACCACCTACGAGCAGTACTTC.

The chain has TRBV10-1 and TRBJ1-1; possible D gene TRBD1, 5 bases. Germline CDR1 reads WNHNN; CDR2 reads SYGVQD (reference sequence). The germline V and J ends were trimmed by 2 bases and 4 bases, with 11 bases remaining between them. The CDR3 sequence is 14 residues long. CDR3 bases: TGCGCCAGCAGTGAGGACGCCAGGGTCACTGAAGCTTTCTTT. Translation: CASSEDARVTEAFF.

The chain combines TRBV28 with TRBJ1-2, with TRBD1 matching 11 bases. The ends lost 6 bases at V and 6 bases at J; junction bases unmatched: 6. This CDR3 has 14 residues. CDR1 MDHEN and CDR2 SYDVKM come from the germline V gene. The CDR3: CASSPGTGGNGYTF. The CDR3 nucleotides are TGTGCCAGCAGCCCCGGGACAGGGGGTAATGGCTACACCTTC.

The sample holds a few counts of this clone. The rearrangement links TRBV18 to TRBJ1-2; D unclear. The CDR3 length is 14 residues. The V end was cut by 0 bases, the J end by 4 bases, with 9 bases between. From germline, CDR1 is KGHSH and CDR2 LQKENI. DNA of the CDR3: TGTGCCAGCTCACCACCGAGTCGGAGCTATGGCTACACCTTC. Translated, it gives CASSPPSRSYGYTF.

The V gene is TRBV19, the J gene TRBJ2-7, with D possibly matching TRBD1 (5 bases). CDR3 length equals 11 residues. Germline V lookup: CDR1 LNHDA, CDR2 SQIVND (reference sequence). Trimming shortened V by 10 bases and J by 2 bases, and 9 bases separated the two germline ends. The CDR3 DNA follows: TGTGCCACAGGACAAGCCTACGAGCAGTACTTC. Translation: CATGQAYEQYF.

V gene TRBV9 combines with J gene TRBJ2-2; 7 bases are a match to TRBD1. Germline CDR1 is SGDLS and CDR2 is YYNGEE. Trimming removed 0 bases from V and 6 bases from J; junction bases left unmatched: 8. The CDR3 totals 16 residues. CDR3 amino acids: CASSVEGGARPGELFF. In DNA form, the CDR3 reads TGTGCCAGCAGCGTAGAAGGGGGCGCGCGACCCGGGGAGCTGTTTTTT.

The count of this clone is one. This sequence joins TRBV7-8 and TRBJ2-3; TRBD2 aligns across 11 bases. After removal of 5 bases from V and 2 bases from J, the junction contained 6 bases not matched to a gene. The CDR3 sequence is 16 residues long. Germline CDR1 is SGHVS and CDR2 is FQNEAQ. CDR3 nucleotides: TGTGCCAGCAGCCCCCTAGCGGGAGGCTTCACAGATACGCAGTATTTT. It specifies CASSPLAGGFTDTQYF.

This rearrangement joins TRBV10-1 to TRBJ2-1, with TRBD2 identical over 11 bases. The germline V gene has CDR1 WNHNN and CDR2 SYGVQD (reference sequence). This CDR3 has 20 amino acids. V was pared by 0 bases and J by 12 bases, with 22 bases of the junction left unmatched. The CDR3 DNA follows: TGCGCCAGCAGTGAGTCGATTTGGCTAGCGGGAGGCGTTTCCCACCCGGGGCAGTTCTTC. Translated, it gives CASSESIWLAGGVSHPGQFF.

The rearrangement uses TRBV10-3 and TRBJ2-7, with 9 bases matching TRBD1. In germline, CDR1 is ENHRY, CDR2 SYGVKD. Trimming cost V 6 bases and J 4 bases; bases outside gene matches: 1. This CDR3 contains 12 residues. The CDR3 is CAISDRGYEQYF. The CDR3 DNA reads TGTGCCATCAGCGACAGGGGGTACGAGCAGTACTTC.